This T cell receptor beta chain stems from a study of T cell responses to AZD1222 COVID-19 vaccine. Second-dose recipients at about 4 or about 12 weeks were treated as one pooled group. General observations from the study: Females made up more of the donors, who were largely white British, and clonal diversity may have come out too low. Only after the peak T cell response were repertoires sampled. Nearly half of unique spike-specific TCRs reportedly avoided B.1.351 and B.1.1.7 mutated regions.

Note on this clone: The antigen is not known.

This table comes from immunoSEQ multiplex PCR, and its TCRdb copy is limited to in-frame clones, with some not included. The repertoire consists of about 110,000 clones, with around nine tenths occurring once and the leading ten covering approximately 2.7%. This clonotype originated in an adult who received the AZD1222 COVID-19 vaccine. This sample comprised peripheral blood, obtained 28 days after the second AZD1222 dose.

CDR3 DNA: TGCGCCAGCAGCTTGTACAATAATTCACCCCTCCACTTT. It translates to CASSLYNNSPLHF. The chain recombines TRBV5-1 with TRBJ1-6; no clear D gene. CDR3 length: 13 amino acids. Germline V CDR1 and CDR2: SGHRS, YFSETQ. The V end lost 1 base, the J end lost 5 bases, and 4 bases lay between the germline ends.